These 9 T cell receptor beta chains were sequenced from one sample in a study of cytomegalovirus exposure and HLA in healthy donors. This table comes from immunoSEQ multiplex PCR, and its TCRdb copy is limited to in-frame clones, with some not included. The data show 350,000 or so clones, 80% to 90% seen once. Sequencing was done on a sample of PBMCs. These receptors all stem from a woman younger than 35 in good health and CMV-seronegative.

This clone appeared a few times. V gene TRBV5-5 combines with J gene TRBJ2-3; D is unresolved. In germline, CDR1 is SGHKS, CDR2 YYEKEE (reference sequence). V was trimmed by 0 bases and J by 4 bases, leaving 9 bases between them. This CDR3 is built from 14 residues. CDR3 coding DNA: TGTGCCAGCAGCTTGGGGAGTGTTGCAGATACGCAGTATTTT. It encodes CASSLGSVADTQYF.

The chain uses TRBV6-6 and TRBJ1-1, with D perhaps matching TRBD1 (5 bases). The V end was cut by 6 bases, the J end by 2 bases, with 16 bases between. The CDR3 spans 15 residues. CDR1 is MNHNY, CDR2 SVGAGI, per germline (reference sequence). The CDR3 region has the DNA TGTGCCAGCAGCCCACATCCGACAGAAAACACTGAAGCTTTCTTT. Translation: CASSPHPTENTEAFF.

The chain joins TRBV4-1 to TRBJ2-4, with D possibly being TRBD2 (5 bases). The V end lost 2 bases, the J end lost 1 base, and 9 bases lay between the germline ends. This CDR3 has 15 amino acids. Germline CDR1 MGHRA, CDR2 YSYEKL. Here the CDR3 DNA reads TGCGCCAGCAGCCAACGATTAGCGGCCAAAAACATTCAGTACTTC. Translated, it gives CASSQRLAAKNIQYF.

The chain combines TRBV18 with TRBJ1-5, with 9 bases that match TRBD1. The CDR3 totals 16 residues. Per germline, CDR1 KGHSH and CDR2 LQKENI. V gave up 3 bases and J gave up 2 bases; unmatched junction bases: 5. CDR3 protein: CASSPGQGGGNQPQHF. CDR3 in DNA: TGTGCCAGCTCACCGGGACAGGGAGGAGGCAATCAGCCCCAGCATTTT.

The chain carries TRBV28 and TRBJ2-7; 10 bases are shared with TRBD1. This CDR3 contains 16 residues. With 6 bases clipped from V and 5 bases from J, the junction kept 13 bases outside the gene matches. The germline CDR1 and CDR2 sequences are MDHEN and SYDVKM. CDR3 protein: CASRPPTGQGNDEQYF. Here the CDR3 DNA reads TGTGCCAGCAGACCGCCTACGGGACAGGGGAACGACGAGCAGTACTTC.

This chain joins TRBV4-3 and TRBJ2-7, with unresolved D. The V gene lost 0 bases and the J gene lost 5 bases, with 14 bases spanning the gap. The CDR3 has 15 amino acids. Germline V gene sequence: CDR1 LGHNA, CDR2 YSLEER. The CDR3 reads CASSQEGRRGDEQYF. Written as DNA, the CDR3 is TGCGCCAGCAGCCAAGAGGGTCGAAGAGGCGACGAGCAGTACTTC.

CDR3 sequence (DNA): TGTGCCAGCAAGGAGACTAGCGGCACAGATACGCAGTATTTT. It encodes CASKETSGTDTQYF. The gene calls are TRBV4-2 and TRBJ2-3; 8 bases map to TRBD2. J gave up 1 base and V 7 bases, and 4 bases lay outside the gene matches. This CDR3 is built from 14 residues. Germline V gene data show CDR1 as LGHNA and CDR2 as YNFKEQ.

The rearrangement links TRBV4-1 to TRBJ2-7; 10 positions agree with TRBD2. The ends lost 4 bases at V and 4 bases at J; junction bases unmatched: 7. There are 15 residues in the CDR3. Germline V gene lookup returns CDR1 MGHRA and CDR2 YSYEKL. CDR3 loop: CASSRAGGPWYEQYF. Written as DNA, the CDR3 is TGCGCCAGCAGCCGAGCGGGAGGGCCGTGGTACGAGCAGTACTTC.

This clone was seen only once. This rearrangement joins TRBV19 to TRBJ2-7; maybe TRBD2 (6 bases). Trimming shortened V by 6 bases and J by 6 bases, and 18 bases separated the two germline ends. CDR1 and CDR2 from the germline V gene are LNHDA and SQIVND (reference sequence). The CDR3 is 14 residues long. This chain's CDR3 is CASSETGLYIEQYF. Here the CDR3 DNA reads TGTGCCAGTAGCGAAACGGGACTCTATATCGAGCAGTACTTC. Using reference TRBV19 and TRBJ2-7 for the parts outside the CDR3, the full variable domain is DGGITQSPKYLFRKEGQNVTLSCEQNLNHDAMYWYRQDPGQGLRLIYYSQIVNDFQKGDIAEGYSVSREKKESFPLTVTSAQKNPTAFYLCASSETGLYIEQYFGPGTRLTVT.